This T cell receptor (beta chain) was sequenced for a study of blood T cell repertoires in COVID-19. About the study: There were acute and convalescent COVID-19 samples, and they came from the United States, Italy and Spain. PBMCs, B-cell-depleted T cells, or T cells were the source of the cDNA or gDNA that made up the material.

Sequenced by immunoSEQ multiplex PCR; TCRdb stores in-frame clones only, minus some. The sample shows tens of thousands of clones, just over 90% of them seen only once. The origin of this receptor is a man aged 50 to 59 with COVID-19, enrolled during active disease. Sequenced input: peripheral blood.

CDR3 protein: CASSPLVQGYGYTF. The CDR3 coding sequence is TGTGCCAGCTCACCACTGGTACAGGGATATGGCTACACCTTC. The chain is built from TRBV18 and TRBJ1-2, with D perhaps matching TRBD1 (6 bases). The CDR3 extends over 14 amino acids. Germline-derived CDR1 and CDR2 are KGHSH and LQKENI. Trimming took 1 base from V and 5 from J, leaving 11 bases between them.